A single sample gave rise to the 29 T cell receptor beta chains below, sequenced in a study of blood T cell repertoires in COVID-19. Libraries were prepared by immunoSEQ multiplex PCR; TCRdb keeps only in-frame clonotypes and omits some of them. The sample records 110,000 or so clones, about 83% being singletons. Sequencing input: peripheral blood. Receptor source: a woman between 70 and 85 years old with acute or convalescent COVID-19.

The rearrangement links TRBV19 to TRBJ1-4; TRBD1 matches 8 bases. The V segment lost 5 bases and the J segment 8 bases; nucleotides outside the gene matches: 10. Germline V lookup: CDR1 LNHDA, CDR2 SQIVND (reference sequence). This CDR3 is 15 amino acids long. CDR3 nucleotides: TGTGCCAGTAGTCGGACCGGGACAGGAAACGAAAAACTGTTTTTT. Its protein is CASSRTGTGNEKLFF.

This chain links TRBV28 with TRBJ2-7; 8 bases align to TRBD2. This CDR3 has 15 amino acids. Germline assignment: CDR1 MDHEN and CDR2 SYDVKM. V lost 3 bases to trimming and J lost 3 bases; unmatched junction nucleotides: 7. The CDR3 sequence is CASSFRTSLLYEQYF. CDR3 coding DNA: TGTGCCAGCAGTTTTAGGACTAGCCTTCTCTACGAGCAGTACTTC.

For this clone: At one end the junction does not follow the germline gene, possibly because of a read error. As DNA, the CDR3 is TGTGCCAGCAGCGTGGCCCCAGGGGGGACCACCCGGGAGCTGTTTTTT. Protein: CASSVAPGGTTRELFF. The chain links TRBV9 to TRBJ2-2; a possible D gene is TRBD1 (7 bases). The CDR3 has 16 amino acids. In germline, CDR1 is SGDLS, CDR2 YYNGEE. The full variable domain, completed using reference TRBV9 and TRBJ2-2, is DSGVTQTPKHLITATGQRVTLRCSPRSGDLSVYWYQQSLDQGLQFLIQYYNGEERAKGNILERFSAQQFPDLHSELNLSSLELGDSALYFCASSVAPGGTTRELFFGEGSRLTVL.

The rearrangement links TRBV6-1 to TRBJ1-2, with a tentative D call TRBD1 (6 bases). The V and J ends lost 2 bases and 5 bases respectively, with 15 bases between them. The germline V gene has CDR1 MNHNS and CDR2 SASEGT. This CDR3 is built from 15 residues. The CDR3 protein is CASSESGTRNYGYTF. DNA of the CDR3: TGTGCCAGCAGTGAATCCGGGACAAGAAATTATGGCTACACCTTC.

This chain connects TRBV30 to TRBJ1-2, with TRBD1 matching over 7 bases. CDR1 and CDR2 from the germline V gene are GTSNPN and SVGIG (reference sequence). The CDR3 covers 13 residues. Trimming at V came to 3 bases and at J to 3 bases, leaving 4 bases not matched to a gene. CDR3 residues: CAWRGRGDYGYTF. The CDR3 DNA sequence: TGTGCCTGGAGGGGCAGGGGGGACTATGGCTACACCTTC.

V usage is TRBV4-1 and J usage is TRBJ1-2, with no clear D. Germline values: CDR1 MGHRA, CDR2 YSYEKL. This CDR3 is built from 16 residues. V dropped 0 bases and J dropped 0 bases, with 11 bases sitting between them. CDR3 in amino acids: CASSQDRNTANYGYTF. CDR3 coding DNA: TGCGCCAGCAGCCAAGATCGAAACACCGCTAACTATGGCTACACCTTC.

The chain joins TRBV7-8 to TRBJ2-1, with 10 nucleotides matching TRBD2. The germline V gene encodes CDR1 SGHVS and CDR2 FQNEAQ. The ends lost 5 bases at V and 7 bases at J; junction bases unmatched: 11. The CDR3 length is 16 residues. The CDR3 coding sequence is TGTGCCAGCAGCGCCCCGGCCACTAGCGGGGTGAATGAGCAGTTCTTC. It codes for CASSAPATSGVNEQFF.

The V call is TRBV29-1, the J call TRBJ2-7; D is possibly TRBD1 (6 bases). Germline-derived CDR1 and CDR2 are SQVTM and ANQGSEA. CDR3 length equals 12 residues. Deletions cut 4 bases from V and 1 base from J, with 8 bases between. CDR3 DNA sequence: TGCAGCGTTGTAACAGGGTCCTACGAGCAGTACGTC. Translated, it gives CSVVTGSYEQYV.

On this clone itself: The sample contains more than one DNA sequence encoding this CDR3. The chain carries TRBV28 and TRBJ1-5; 9 bases line up with TRBD1. V lost 6 bases, J lost 6 bases, and 6 bases stayed unmatched. Germline V gives CDR1 MDHEN, CDR2 SYDVKM. The CDR3 has 14 residues. The CDR3 DNA sequence: TGTGCCAGCAGCCCGACAGGGGGTATTCAGCCCCAGCATTTT. Translated, it gives CASSPTGGIQPQHF.

The chain combines TRBV6-2 or TRBV6-3 with TRBJ1-1; 10 bases match TRBD1. Per the germline V gene, CDR1 is MNHEY and CDR2 is SVGEGT. V lost 6 bases, J lost 8 bases, and 9 bases stayed unmatched. This CDR3 contains 14 residues. As DNA, the CDR3 is TGTGCCAGCAGCTTGGGACAGGGGACGTTGGAAGCTTTCTTT. Translating it yields CASSLGQGTLEAFF.

The gene calls are TRBV11-3 and TRBJ2-5; D possibly corresponds to TRBD2 (6 bases). Germline loops: CDR1 SGHNT, CDR2 YENEEA. CDR3 length: 13 amino acids. The V and J ends lost 3 bases and 5 bases respectively, with 10 bases between them. This CDR3 is CASSFGLAETQYF. The CDR3 nucleotides are TGTGCCAGCAGCTTCGGGCTAGCGGAGACCCAGTACTTC.

This clone was detected a few times. This chain joins TRBV5-4 and TRBJ1-2; the match to TRBD1 covers 8 bases. The CDR3 consists of 15 residues. The V gene's germline CDR1 is SGHNT and CDR2 YYREEE (reference sequence). J lost 4 bases, V lost 4 bases, and 9 bases had no gene match. The CDR3 reads CASSTRTGRTYGYTF. CDR3 in DNA: TGTGCCAGCAGCACCAGGACAGGGAGGACCTATGGCTACACCTTC. The full variable domain, its missing parts supplied by reference TRBV5-4 and TRBJ1-2, is ETGVTQSPTHLIKTRGQQVTLRCSSQSGHNTVSWYQQALGQGPQFIFQYYREEENGRGNFPPRFSGLQFPNYSSELNVNALELDDSALYLCASSTRTGRTYGYTFGSGTRLTVV.

In its sample, this clone was seen once. This chain joins TRBV6-5 and TRBJ2-7; TRBD1 matches at 8 bases. The CDR3 runs 15 residues. Germline CDR1 reads MNHEY; CDR2 reads SVGAGI. Germline trimming cut 10 bases from V and 1 base from J; bases unmatched to any gene: 12. DNA of the CDR3: TGTGCCACGCGAAAAGGTCAGGGGGCTTCCTACGAGCAGTACGTC. It encodes CATRKGQGASYEQYV.

J is TRBJ2-3 and V is TRBV2; D ambiguous. The ends were cut back, 3 bases at V and 2 bases at J, with 6 bases in the middle. The CDR3 totals 13 residues. The germline V gene encodes CDR1 SNHLY and CDR2 FYNNEI. CDR3 amino acids: CASSDYSTDTQYF. The CDR3 DNA sequence: TGTGCCAGCAGTGACTACTCCACAGATACGCAGTATTTT.

This clone showed up just once. The chain recombines TRBV6-5 with TRBJ1-5, with a weak D call TRBD1 (6 bases). In germline, CDR1 is MNHEY, CDR2 SVGAGI. The CDR3 length is 13 residues. Trimming pared 6 bases from V and 5 bases from J, leaving 11 bases between. The CDR3 spells CASRGQIDQPQHF. The DNA for the CDR3 is TGTGCCAGCAGAGGACAGATAGATCAGCCCCAGCATTTT.

The chain uses TRBV13 and TRBJ1-4; TRBD1 matches 10 bases. With V trimmed by 4 bases and J by 7 bases, 6 bases remained unmatched. Germline CDR1 reads PRHDT; CDR2 reads FYEKMQ (reference sequence). The CDR3 loop spans 15 amino acids. The CDR3 bases are TGTGCCAGCAGCTACGACAGGGGGCGAGGTGAAAAACTGTTTTTT. Translation gives CASSYDRGRGEKLFF.

This clone was picked up one time. This chain joins TRBV4-3 and TRBJ2-1; 9 bases fit TRBD1. V lost 4 bases and J lost 4; bases outside the gene matches: 11. Per the germline V gene, CDR1 is LGHNA and CDR2 is YSLEER. The CDR3 runs to 17 residues. The CDR3 DNA is TGCGCCAGCAGCCGAGGGGCCGGGACAGGGAGTTACAATGAGCAGTTCTTC. Residues: CASSRGAGTGSYNEQFF.

This clone has a handful of counts. The chain couples TRBV5-4 to TRBJ1-1; the D gene is possibly TRBD1 (6 bases). The CDR3 loop spans 15 amino acids. V lost 3 bases to trimming and J lost 0 bases, with 12 bases between them. The germline V gene has CDR1 SGHNT and CDR2 YYREEE (reference sequence). The CDR3 region is CASSSQGPMNTEAFF. The CDR3 DNA follows: TGTGCCAGCAGCTCACAGGGACCGATGAACACTGAAGCTTTCTTT.

V usage is TRBV7-2 and J usage is TRBJ1-3; no definite D call. Deletions cut 5 bases from V and 2 bases from J, with 13 bases between. CDR3 length: 15 residues. From germline, CDR1 is SGHTA and CDR2 FQGNSA. CDR3 DNA sequence: TGTGCCAGCAGCCCGCGGAGGGCAACTGGAAACACCATATATTTT. Amino acid sequence: CASSPRRATGNTIYF.

The V gene is TRBV2, the J gene TRBJ1-5; D unclear. The germline V gene encodes CDR1 SNHLY and CDR2 FYNNEI. This CDR3 region has 13 residues. With 4 bases removed from V and 6 bases from J, the gap between germline ends came to 10 bases. DNA for the CDR3: TGTGCCAGCAGTGGAGAGTTCGGTCAGCCCCAGCATTTT. Translation gives CASSGEFGQPQHF.

This chain joins TRBV15 and TRBJ2-1; D uncertain. The germline CDR1 and CDR2 sequences are LNHNV and YYDKDF (reference sequence). The CDR3 is made up of 15 amino acids. V was shortened by 3 bases and J by 3 bases, with 12 bases between the two germline ends. The chain's CDR3 is CATSSPDGGYNEQFF. In DNA, the CDR3 is TGTGCCACCAGCAGCCCAGACGGCGGCTACAATGAGCAGTTCTTC. Full variable domain (missing parts from reference TRBV15 and TRBJ2-1): DAMVIQNPRYQVTQFGKPVTLSCSQTLNHNVMYWYQQKSSQAPKLLFHYYDKDFNNEADTPDNFQSRRPNTSFCFLDIRSPGLGDTAMYLCATSSPDGGYNEQFFGPGTRLTVL.

The DNA for the CDR3 is TGTGCCAGCAGCTCCGATAAGTTGACTAGCGGGGGGCGCTGGAAAGATACGCAGTATTTT. This translates into CASSSDKLTSGGRWKDTQYF. The chain couples TRBV7-3 to TRBJ2-3; 13 bases align to TRBD2. After removal of 4 bases from V and 5 bases from J, the junction contained 18 bases not matched to a gene. CDR1 SGHTA and CDR2 FQGTGA come from the germline V gene. The CDR3 totals 20 residues.

Here the CDR3 reads CASSQVAGVGNTIYF. CDR3 in DNA: TGTGCCAGCAGCCAAGTCGCAGGGGTCGGAAACACCATATATTTT. This chain joins TRBV3-1 (or the pseudogene TRBV3-2) and TRBJ1-3, with D possibly TRBD1 on 6 matching bases. In germline, CDR1 is LGHDT, CDR2 YNNKEL (reference sequence). The CDR3 loop spans 15 amino acids. V was cut by 1 base and J by 4 bases, with 11 bases left in between.

This chain joins TRBV6-4 and TRBJ1-4; 9 bases are a match to TRBD1. The CDR3 consists of 15 residues. Germline loops: CDR1 MRHNA, CDR2 SNTAGT. V shed 3 bases and J 5 bases; nucleotides not matched to a gene: 4. In DNA form, the CDR3 reads TGTGCCAGCAGTGAGAGGACAGGGGAAAATGAAAAACTGTTTTTT. Its protein is CASSERTGENEKLFF.

This clone was detected only a few times. This chain uses TRBV10-3 with TRBJ1-3, with 8 bases fitting TRBD1. V dropped 9 bases and J dropped 3; count of bases not matched to a gene: 10. The CDR3 has 15 residues. Germline CDR1 ENHRY, CDR2 SYGVKD. As DNA, the CDR3 is TGTGCCATTCACACCCCAGGACAGGGTGGAAACACCATATATTTT. Amino acids: CAIHTPGQGGNTIYF.

This chain joins TRBV30 and TRBJ1-4, with 7 bases identical to TRBD1. Germline V gives CDR1 GTSNPN, CDR2 SVGIG (reference sequence). The CDR3 runs to 14 residues. J gave up 5 bases and V 3 bases, and 6 bases lay outside the gene matches. The CDR3 spells CAWRPGQFNEKLFF. In DNA form, the CDR3 reads TGTGCCTGGAGACCGGGACAGTTCAATGAAAAACTGTTTTTT.

The gene calls are TRBV4-1 and TRBJ2-1, with D perhaps TRBD2 (6 bases). This CDR3 is built from 17 residues. Germline V gives CDR1 MGHRA, CDR2 YSYEKL. V was shortened by 0 bases and J by 8 bases, with 20 bases between the two germline ends. The CDR3 protein is CASSQEDYGELGYEQFF. The CDR3, as DNA: TGCGCCAGCAGCCAAGAGGACTATGGGGAGTTGGGGTATGAGCAGTTCTTC.

This clone came up once. The rearrangement uses TRBV19 and TRBJ2-1; 9 bases agree with TRBD1. Germline CDR1 and CDR2: LNHDA and SQIVND (reference sequence). With 6 bases clipped from V and 4 bases from J, the junction kept 1 base outside the gene matches. The CDR3 has 13 residues. Here the CDR3 reads CASRGQGYNEQFF. CDR3 nucleotide sequence: TGTGCCAGTAGGGGACAGGGATACAATGAGCAGTTCTTC. Full variable domain (outside the CDR3, taken from reference TRBV19 and TRBJ2-1): DGGITQSPKYLFRKEGQNVTLSCEQNLNHDAMYWYRQDPGQGLRLIYYSQIVNDFQKGDIAEGYSVSREKKESFPLTVTSAQKNPTAFYLCASRGQGYNEQFFGPGTRLTVL.

This chain links TRBV6-6 with TRBJ1-4; no clear D. Trimming removed 4 bases at V and 8 bases at J, with 5 bases between. Germline V lookup: CDR1 MNHNY, CDR2 SVGAGI (reference sequence). The CDR3 runs to 11 residues. The CDR3 DNA is TGTGCCAGCAGTTGGGAGGAAAAACTGTTTTTT. Encoded protein: CASSWEEKLFF.